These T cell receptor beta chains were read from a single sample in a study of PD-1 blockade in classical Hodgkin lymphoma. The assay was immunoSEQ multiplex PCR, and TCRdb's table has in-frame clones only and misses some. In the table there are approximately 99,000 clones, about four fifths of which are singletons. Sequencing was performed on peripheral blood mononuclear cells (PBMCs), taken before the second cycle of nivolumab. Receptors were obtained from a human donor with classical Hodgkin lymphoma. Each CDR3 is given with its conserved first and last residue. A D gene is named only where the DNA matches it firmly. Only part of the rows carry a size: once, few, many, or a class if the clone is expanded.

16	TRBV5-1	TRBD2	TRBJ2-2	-	CASSWGLAGNTGELFF	TGCGCCAGCAGCTGGGGACTAGCGGGGAACACCGGGGAGCTGTTTTTT
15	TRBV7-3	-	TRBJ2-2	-	CASGSGALNTGELFF	TGTGCCAGCGGCTCAGGGGCCCTGAACACCGGGGAGCTGTTTTTT
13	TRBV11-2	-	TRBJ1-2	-	CASSRDTNYGYTF	TGTGCCAGCAGCCGTGACACAAACTATGGCTACACCTTC
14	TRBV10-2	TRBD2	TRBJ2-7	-	CASKRLAKSYEQYF	TGCGCCAGCAAAAGACTAGCAAAGAGCTACGAGCAGTACTTC
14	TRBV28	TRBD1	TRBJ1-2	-	CASFPGTGVQGYTF	TGTGCCAGCTTCCCCGGGACAGGAGTACAGGGCTACACCTTC
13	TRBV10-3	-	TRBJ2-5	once	CAISPLVFETQYF	TGTGCCATCAGCCCCCTAGTGTTTGAGACCCAGTACTTC
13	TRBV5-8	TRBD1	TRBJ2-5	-	CASRITGGLTQYF	TGTGCCAGCAGAATAACAGGGGGCCTGACCCAGTACTTC
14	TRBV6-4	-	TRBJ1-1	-	CASSDSDRNSEAFF	TGTGCCAGCAGTGACTCGGACAGAAATTCTGAAGCTTTCTTT
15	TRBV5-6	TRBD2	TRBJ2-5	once	CASSLIGGGQETQYF	TGTGCCAGCAGCTTGATTGGGGGGGGCCAAGAGACCCAGTACTTC
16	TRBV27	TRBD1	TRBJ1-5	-	CASSGDRDGVFKPQHF	TGTGCCAGCAGCGGAGACAGGGATGGGGTTTTTAAGCCCCAGCATTTT
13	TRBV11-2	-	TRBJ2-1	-	CASSPDTYNEQFF	TGTGCCAGCAGCCCCGACACCTACAATGAGCAGTTCTTC
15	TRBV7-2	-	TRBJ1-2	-	CASSPRAGTVHGYTF	TGTGCCAGCAGCCCCCGGGCAGGGACGGTTCATGGCTACACCTTC
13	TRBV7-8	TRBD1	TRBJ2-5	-	CASSQGARETQYF	TGTGCCAGCAGCCAGGGGGCGAGGGAGACCCAGTACTTC
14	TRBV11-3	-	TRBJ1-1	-	CASSTPGLNTEAFF	TGTGCCAGCAGTACCCCAGGCCTAAACACTGAAGCTTTCTTT
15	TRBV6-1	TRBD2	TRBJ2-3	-	CASRQAGGPTDTQYF	TGTGCCAGCAGGCAAGCGGGAGGGCCGACAGATACGCAGTATTTT
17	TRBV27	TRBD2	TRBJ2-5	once	CASSLPPTSRGVETQYF	TGTGCCAGCAGTTTACCCCCCACTAGCCGGGGGGTAGAGACCCAGTACTTC
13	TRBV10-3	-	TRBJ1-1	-	CAISDDRDTEAFF	TGTGCCATCAGTGATGACCGGGATACTGAAGCTTTCTTT